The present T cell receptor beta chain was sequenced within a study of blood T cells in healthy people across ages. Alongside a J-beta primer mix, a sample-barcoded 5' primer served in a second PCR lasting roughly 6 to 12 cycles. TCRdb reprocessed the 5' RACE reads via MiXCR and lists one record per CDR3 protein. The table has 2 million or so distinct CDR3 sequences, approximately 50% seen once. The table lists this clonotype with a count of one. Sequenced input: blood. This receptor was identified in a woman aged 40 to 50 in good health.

The DNA of the CDR3 is TGTGCCAGCAGCTTACTAAGGAGCAACAATGAGCAGTTCTTC. This encodes CASSLLRSNNEQFF. This chain connects TRBV7-2 to TRBJ2-1; D is uncertain. The germline gives CDR1 SGHTA, CDR2 FQGNSA. Between the trimmed V and J ends, which lost 2 bases and 5 bases, there was a span of 10 bases. The CDR3 consists of 14 residues.